These T cell receptor beta chains were read from a single sample in a study of cytomegalovirus exposure and HLA in healthy donors. The protocol was immunoSEQ multiplex PCR, while the TCRdb copy is restricted to in-frame clones and leaves out a portion. The sample includes fewer than 120,000 clones, 76% of them seen just once. Sequencing was performed on PBMCs. All receptors derive from a man aged 25-45 years in good health and CMV-seropositive. CDR3s include the opening cysteine and the closing phenylalanine or tryptophan. The order of the fields is V gene, J gene, CDR3 protein.

TRBV30,TRBJ2-5,CAWTNTDRGFQETQYF
TRBV2,TRBJ1-4,CASSEGTGGEKLFF
TRBV7-2,TRBJ2-3,CASSLGQGPDTQYF
TRBV5-6,TRBJ2-7,CASSRGVAYEQYF
TRBV19,TRBJ1-2,CASRAGPFSGYTF
TRBV28,TRBJ1-5,CASTYTGTPLNQPQHF
TRBV19,TRBJ2-5,CASSLGTEETQYF
TRBV4-3,TRBJ2-1,CASGRDTTDNEQFF
TRBV4-3,TRBJ2-5,CASSQDWAEQETQYF
TRBV20-1,TRBJ2-7,CSASELHEQYF
TRBV27,TRBJ2-3,CASSYERKGHRFTDTQYF
TRBV18,TRBJ2-1,CASSPGGTEQFF
TRBV9,TRBJ2-1,CASSVEGGAYNEQFF